This TCR beta chain was sequenced during a study of Graves' ophthalmopathy and Graves' hyperthyroidism. Study context: Sampling took place at initial diagnosis, with peripheral blood obtained before any treatment. Findings and caveats of the study: Classification of ophthalmopathy versus stable hyperthyroidism by a 13-signature model yielded around 90% sensitivity and roughly 81% specificity.

Germline CDR1 is ENHRY and CDR2 is SYGVKD. The CDR3 totals 15 residues. Scientists amplified the TCR beta CDR3 regions from RNA transcripts. Following a first-round RT-PCR that used HTBI primers, a second-round multiplex PCR was carried out. TCRdb analysed the multiplex PCR reads with MiXCR anew, one entry per CDR3 protein. The sample includes 650,000 to 900,000 distinct CDR3 sequences, 40% of them seen just once. Orbital computed tomography, thyroid ultrasound, TRAb, serum thyroxine and clinical symptoms formed the basis of diagnosis. Sampling around 9.8 ml of fresh peripheral blood provided the PBMCs. This clonotype came up once. The antigen is unknown. The junction and the germline gene differ at one end; a read error may be behind it.

The chain recombines TRBV10-3 with TRBJ1-4; 7 nucleotides line up with TRBD1. The receptor was derived from an adult man with Graves' ophthalmopathy. Material: peripheral blood. The CDR3 DNA follows: TGTGCCAGCAGTGAAGTGTGGACAGGCAATGAAAAACTGTTTTTT. Its translation: CASSEVWTGNEKLFF.